This TCR beta chain was found in a study of cytomegalovirus exposure and HLA in healthy donors. Study-wide findings and caveats: Later work showed greater clonal expansion in HLA-associated TCR beta chains than in equally common others. Previously analyzed data showed that most TCR beta V segments were productive at a frequency of about 90% or about 30%.

CDR1 is SGHTA and CDR2 is FQGNSA in the germline V gene. This CDR3 contains 15 residues. Unmatched junction bases numbered 9, after V lost 5 bases and J lost 9 bases. About this clone: What it binds is unknown.

As for the donors, each was a healthy bone marrow donor. The PCR employed 60 Vbeta primers together with 13 Jbeta primers. Repertoires were generated with immunoSEQ multiplex PCR, while TCRdb's copy carries only in-frame clones and drops some. The sample has 150,000 to 200,000 clones; roughly 80% are singletons. The rearrangement uses TRBV7-2 and TRBJ2-1, with 11 bases lining up with TRBD1. Material: PBMCs. The origin of this receptor is a female donor in good health and CMV-seronegative. This chain's CDR3 is CASSTGTGGGGEQFF. The DNA for the CDR3 is TGTGCCAGCAGCACCGGGACAGGGGGTGGGGGTGAGCAGTTCTTC.